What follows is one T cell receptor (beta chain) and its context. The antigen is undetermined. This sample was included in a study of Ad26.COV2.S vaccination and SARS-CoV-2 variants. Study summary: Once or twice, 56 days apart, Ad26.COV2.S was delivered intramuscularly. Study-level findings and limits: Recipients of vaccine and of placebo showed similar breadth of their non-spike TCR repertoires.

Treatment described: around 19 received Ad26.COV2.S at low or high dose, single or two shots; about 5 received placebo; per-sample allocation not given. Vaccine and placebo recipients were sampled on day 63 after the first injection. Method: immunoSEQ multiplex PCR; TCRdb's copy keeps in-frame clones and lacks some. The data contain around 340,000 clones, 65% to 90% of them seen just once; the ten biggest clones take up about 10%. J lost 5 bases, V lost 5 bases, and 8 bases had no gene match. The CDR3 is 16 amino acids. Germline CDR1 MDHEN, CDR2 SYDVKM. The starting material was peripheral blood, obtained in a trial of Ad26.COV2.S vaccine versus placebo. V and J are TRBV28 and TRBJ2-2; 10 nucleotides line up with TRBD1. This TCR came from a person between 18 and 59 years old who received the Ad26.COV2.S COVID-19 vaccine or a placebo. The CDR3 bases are TGTGCCAGCAGTAGGAAATGGACAGGGGGTACCGGGGAGCTGTTTTTT. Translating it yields CASSRKWTGGTGELFF.